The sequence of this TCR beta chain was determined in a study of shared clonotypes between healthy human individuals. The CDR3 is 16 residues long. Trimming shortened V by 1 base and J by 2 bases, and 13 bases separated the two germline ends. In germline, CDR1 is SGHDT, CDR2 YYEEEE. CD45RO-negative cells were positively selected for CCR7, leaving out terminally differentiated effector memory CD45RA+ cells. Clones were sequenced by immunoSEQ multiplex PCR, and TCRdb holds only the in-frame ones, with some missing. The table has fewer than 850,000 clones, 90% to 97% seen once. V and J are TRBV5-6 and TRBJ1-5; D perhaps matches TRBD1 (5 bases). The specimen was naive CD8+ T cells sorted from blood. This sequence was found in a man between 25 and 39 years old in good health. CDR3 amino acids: CASSLMVGAGNQPQHF. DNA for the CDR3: TGTGCCAGCAGCTTGATGGTAGGGGCTGGCAATCAGCCCCAGCATTTT.